The following is a T cell receptor (beta chain) sequence with its context. The target antigen is unknown. The data derive from a study of beta chain features in type 1 diabetes. Study results and limitations: A possible short-template PCR bias applies equally to patients and controls. Insertion counts at VDJ junctions were lower in type 1 diabetes patients, who also showed more deletions there.

Per the germline V gene, CDR1 is MNHEY and CDR2 is SMNVEV (reference sequence). With V trimmed by 10 bases and J by 8 bases, 16 bases remained unmatched. The CDR3 has 15 amino acids. Every bit of the isolated RNA underwent reverse transcription, so sequencing read expressed TCRB transcripts. Sequencing of naive, central memory and regulatory T cell samples gave an average of around 3.8 million reads. Assay used: immunoSEQ multiplex PCR; TCRdb lists only in-frame clones, some missing. The profile shows hundreds of thousands of clones, over 25% of them singletons. Sequences were obtained from naive CD4+ T cells from blood. The source of this sequence is a man aged 18 to 30 in good health. The chain uses TRBV27 and TRBJ1-4; 7 bases map to TRBD1. Written as DNA, the CDR3 is TGTGCCACATCAAGACAGGGACTATTTACGGAAAAACTGTTTTTT. Residues: CATSRQGLFTEKLFF.